The 13 T cell receptor beta chains given below trace back to one sample, sequenced in a study of T cell repertoires in cytomegalovirus infection. These receptors have no identified antigens. From the reads, TCRdb called clonotypes with MiXCR, one entry per CDR3 protein. The table includes 750,000 to 950,000 distinct CDR3 sequences, 25% to 30% detected once. The sample in question was cultured CD8+ T cells from PBMCs, obtained from culture after CMV antigen stimulation. Receptor source: a human donor in good health (CMV status not recorded). Some clones in this sample may be carry-over from other donors' samples.

This clonotype appeared a single time. V and J are TRBV7-6 and TRBJ1-3; D possibly corresponds to TRBD1 (5 bases). Germline CDR1 reads SGHVS; CDR2 reads FNYEAQ. This CDR3 has 11 amino acids. CDR3 bases: TGTGCTGCGGGGGATGGAAACACCATATATTTT. It specifies CAAGDGNTIYF.

This clonotype was observed a handful of times. V and J are TRBV7-6 and TRBJ2-7, with D possibly matching TRBD1 (6 bases). Germline V gene lookup returns CDR1 SGHVS and CDR2 FNYEAQ. The CDR3 has 14 amino acids. V was clipped by 4 bases and J by 2 bases, with 12 bases between them. In DNA form, the CDR3 reads TGTGCCAGCAGCTCCCCAGGACAGACCTACGAGCAGTACTTC. Amino acids: CASSSPGQTYEQYF. The full variable domain, its missing parts supplied by reference TRBV7-6 and TRBJ2-7, is GAGVSQSPRYKVTKRGQDVALRCDPISGHVSLYWYRQALGQGPEFLTYFNYEAQQDKSGLPNDRFSAERPEGSISTLTIQRTEQRDSAMYRCASSSPGQTYEQYFGPGTRLTVT.

This rearrangement joins TRBV27 to TRBJ1-4; TRBD1 matches at 7 bases. CDR1 is MNHEY, CDR2 SMNVEV, per germline (reference sequence). The CDR3 covers 13 residues. Trimming removed 9 bases from V and 5 bases from J; junction bases left unmatched: 6. This CDR3 is CASTGDRNEKLFF. In DNA form, the CDR3 reads TGTGCCAGTACAGGGGACCGAAATGAAAAACTGTTTTTT.

About this clonotype: At one boundary the junction diverges from the germline segment, which might be a read error. V is TRBV7-6 and J is TRBJ2-1; D may correspond to TRBD1 or TRBD2 (6 bases each). The CDR3 runs to 18 residues. Germline loops: CDR1 SGHVS, CDR2 FNYEAQ. The CDR3, as DNA: TGTGCCATCAGCCTACTAGCAGGGGCGGAAAACTCCTACAATGAGCAGTTCTTC. Protein product: CAISLLAGAENSYNEQFF.

This chain uses TRBV6-6 with TRBJ1-4; D is perhaps TRBD1 (5 bases). V lost 0 bases and J 7 bases, leaving 12 bases between the germline ends. Germline CDR1 is MNHNY and CDR2 is SVGAGI (reference sequence). CDR3 length equals 15 residues. The CDR3 DNA is TGTGCCAGCAGTTACTCTCGGCCTGGGGCTGAAAAACTGTTTTTT. Amino acids: CASSYSRPGAEKLFF.

This clonotype was detected many times. CDR3 region: CASSLEALDETEAFF. CDR3 coding DNA: TGTGCCAGCAGTTTGGAAGCCCTGGATGAGACTGAAGCTTTCTTT. This chain uses TRBV12-3 or TRBV12-4 with TRBJ1-1; no reliable D call. V dropped 3 bases and J dropped 5 bases, with 16 bases sitting between them. The length of the CDR3 is 15 residues.

This clonotype appeared many times. The chain links TRBV6-1 to TRBJ2-7; 10 positions match TRBD2. Germline CDR1 reads MNHNS; CDR2 reads SASEGT. J lost 7 bases, V lost 8 bases, and 11 bases had no gene match. The CDR3 totals 14 residues. CDR3 bases: TGTGCCAGCTTTGGGACTAGCGAGTTTGAGGAGCAGTACTTC. Translating it yields CASFGTSEFEEQYF.

As DNA, the CDR3 is TGTGCCAGCAGCTTAGCGACAGTGCGCGAGCAGTACGTC. The encoded protein is CASSLATVREQYV. The chain is built from TRBV11-2 and TRBJ2-7; TRBD1 is a possible D gene (5 bases). There are 13 residues in the CDR3. Germline CDR1 and CDR2: SGHAT and FQNNGV. V dropped 1 base and J dropped 6 bases, with 10 bases sitting between them.

In this sample, this clonotype turned up many times. The V call is TRBV7-3, the J call TRBJ2-3; D is perhaps TRBD1 or TRBD2 (5 bases each). This CDR3 has 13 residues. V lost 2 bases and J 5 bases, leaving 8 bases between the germline ends. From germline, CDR1 is SGHTA and CDR2 FQGTGA. The CDR3 nucleotides are TGTGCCAGCAGCTTAGAGGGGCAAGATACGCAGTATTTT. Residues: CASSLEGQDTQYF. Complete variable domain (other parts from reference TRBV7-3 and TRBJ2-3): GAGVSQTPSNKVTEKGKYVELRCDPISGHTALYWYRQSLGQGPEFLIYFQGTGAADDSGLPNDRFFAVRPEGSVSTLKIQRTERGDSAVYLCASSLEGQDTQYFGPGTRLTVL.

V gene TRBV6-5 combines with J gene TRBJ1-1; possible D gene TRBD1, 5 bases. CDR3 length: 15 residues. With 7 bases removed from V and 7 bases from J, the gap between germline ends came to 22 bases. Germline assignment: CDR1 MNHEY and CDR2 SVGAGI. CDR3 protein: CASNTGPNVRVEAFF. DNA of the CDR3: TGTGCCAGCAACACAGGACCCAACGTGAGAGTTGAAGCTTTCTTT.

The chain recombines TRBV27 with TRBJ2-7; 7 bases fit TRBD1. The CDR3 loop spans 15 amino acids. Germline CDR1 is MNHEY and CDR2 is SMNVEV (reference sequence). V gave up 3 bases and J gave up 0 bases; unmatched junction bases: 5. CDR3 bases: TGTGCCAGCAGTTTTTTAGGGGACAGCTCCTACGAGCAGTACTTC. Translated, it gives CASSFLGDSSYEQYF.

The genes are TRBV6-6 and TRBJ2-7, with 15 bases identical to TRBD2. The V gene end was trimmed by 6 bases and the J gene end by 2 bases; junction bases not matched to a gene: 2. The CDR3 length is 15 residues. CDR1 is MNHNY and CDR2 is SVGAGI in the germline V gene (reference sequence). The CDR3 DNA reads TGTGCCAGCAGAGGACTAGCGGGGGGGGCCTACGAGCAGTACTTC. As protein: CASRGLAGGAYEQYF.

The chain recombines TRBV7-9 with TRBJ2-1; TRBD2 matches 13 bases. V lost 7 bases and J lost 4; bases outside the gene matches: 7. The CDR3 runs to 16 residues. Germline-derived CDR1 and CDR2 are SEHNR and FQNEAQ (reference sequence). This CDR3 reads CASTPGLAGVYNEQFF. CDR3 DNA sequence: TGTGCCAGCACCCCTGGACTAGCGGGAGTTTACAATGAGCAGTTCTTC.